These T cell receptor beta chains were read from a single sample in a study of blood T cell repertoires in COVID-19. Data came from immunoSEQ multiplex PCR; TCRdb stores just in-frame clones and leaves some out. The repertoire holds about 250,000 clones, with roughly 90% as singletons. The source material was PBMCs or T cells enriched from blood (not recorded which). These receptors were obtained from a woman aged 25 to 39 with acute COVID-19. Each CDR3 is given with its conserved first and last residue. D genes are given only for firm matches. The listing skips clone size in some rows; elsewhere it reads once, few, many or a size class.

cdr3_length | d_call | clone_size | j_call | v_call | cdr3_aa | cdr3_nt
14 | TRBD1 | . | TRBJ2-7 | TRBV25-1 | CASSRGTGSYEQYF | TGTGCCAGCAGTAGGGGGACAGGATCCTACGAGCAGTACTTC
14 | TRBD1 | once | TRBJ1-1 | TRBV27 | CASRPTGGNTEAFF | TGTGCCAGCAGACCGACAGGGGGGAACACTGAAGCTTTCTTT
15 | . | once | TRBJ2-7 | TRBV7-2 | CASSLDGTFSYEQYF | TGTGCCAGCAGCTTAGATGGCACCTTCTCCTACGAGCAGTACTTC
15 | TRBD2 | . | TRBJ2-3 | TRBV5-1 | CASSPRGGQPDTQYF | TGCGCCAGCAGCCCACGGGGGGGCCAGCCAGATACGCAGTATTTT
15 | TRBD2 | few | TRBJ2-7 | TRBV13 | CASSSRLAGGREQYF | TGTGCCAGCAGCTCGAGACTAGCGGGGGGGCGCGAGCAGTACTTC
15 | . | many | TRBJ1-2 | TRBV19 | CASSISPPGGYGYTF | TGTGCCAGTAGTATATCTCCCCCAGGTGGCTATGGCTACACCTTC
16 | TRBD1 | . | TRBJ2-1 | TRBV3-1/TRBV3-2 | CASSQGGGQGHNEQFF | TGTGCCAGCAGCCAAGGTGGAGGACAGGGGCACAATGAGCAGTTCTTC
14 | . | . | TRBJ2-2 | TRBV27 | CASSLGGRTGELFF | TGTGCCAGCAGTTTGGGTGGGAGGACCGGGGAGCTGTTTTTT
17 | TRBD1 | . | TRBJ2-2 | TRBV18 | CASSPGTGGANTGELFF | TGTGCCAGCTCACCCGGGACAGGGGGCGCGAACACCGGGGAGCTGTTTTTT
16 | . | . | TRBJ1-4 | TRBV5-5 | CASSLPGGATNEKLFF | TGTGCCAGCAGCTTACCGGGGGGCGCAACTAATGAAAAACTGTTTTTT
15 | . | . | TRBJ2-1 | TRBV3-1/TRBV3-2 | CASSPGAGTYNEQFF | TGTGCCAGCAGCCCAGGGGCGGGTACCTACAATGAGCAGTTCTTC
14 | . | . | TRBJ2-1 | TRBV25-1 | CASSGSPEVNEQFF | TGTGCCAGCAGTGGGAGTCCGGAGGTCAATGAGCAGTTCTTC
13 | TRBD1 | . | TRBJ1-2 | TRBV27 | CASSVQGNYGYTF | TGTGCCAGCAGTGTACAGGGGAACTATGGCTACACCTTC
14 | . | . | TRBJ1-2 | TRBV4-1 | CASSQEDWVYGYTF | TGCGCCAGCAGCCAAGAGGACTGGGTCTATGGCTACACCTTC
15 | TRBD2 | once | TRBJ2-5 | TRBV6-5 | CASSLMRGVQETQYF | TGTGCCAGCAGCCTCATGCGGGGGGTCCAAGAGACCCAGTACTTC
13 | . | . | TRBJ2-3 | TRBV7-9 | CASARGAADTQYF | TGTGCCAGCGCCCGCGGGGCCGCAGATACGCAGTATTTT
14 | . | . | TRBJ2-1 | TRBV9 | CASSVGGDYNEQFF | TGTGCCAGCAGCGTAGGGGGGGACTACAATGAGCAGTTCTTC
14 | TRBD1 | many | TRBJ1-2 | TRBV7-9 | CASSATGQGDGYTF | TGTGCCAGCAGCGCAACGGGACAGGGCGATGGCTACACCTTC
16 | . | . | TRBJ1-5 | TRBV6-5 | CASSSSWEGLNQPQHF | TGTGCCAGCAGTTCCAGTTGGGAGGGGCTCAATCAGCCCCAGCATTTT
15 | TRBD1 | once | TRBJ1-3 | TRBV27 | CASSLGQGSGNTIYF | TGTGCCAGCAGTCTGGGACAGGGTTCTGGAAACACCATATATTTT
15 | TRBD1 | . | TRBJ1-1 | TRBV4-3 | CASTSNRGRGTEAFF | TGCGCCAGCACGTCCAACAGGGGGCGCGGAACTGAAGCTTTCTTT
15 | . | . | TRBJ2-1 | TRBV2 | CASTESSRIYNEQFF | TGTGCCAGCACCGAATCCAGCAGGATCTACAATGAGCAGTTCTTC
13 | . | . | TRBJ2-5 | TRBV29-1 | CSAGGQRQETQYF | TGCAGCGCGGGGGGACAGAGACAAGAGACCCAGTACTTC
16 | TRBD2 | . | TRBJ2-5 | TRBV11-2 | CASSLFGTSGQETQYF | TGTGCCAGCAGCTTATTCGGGACTAGCGGACAAGAGACCCAGTACTTC
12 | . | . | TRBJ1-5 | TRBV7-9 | CASSLPDQPQHF | TGTGCCAGCAGCTTACCCGATCAGCCCCAGCATTTT
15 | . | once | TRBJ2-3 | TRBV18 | CASSPTQGSTDTQYF | TGTGCCAGCTCACCAACTCAGGGGAGCACAGATACGCAGTATTTT
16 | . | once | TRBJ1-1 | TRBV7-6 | CASSIWDGEGRTEAFF | TGTGCCAGCAGCATTTGGGACGGGGAGGGGAGAACTGAAGCTTTCTTT
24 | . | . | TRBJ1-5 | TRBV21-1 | CASSKGRGGLSLIPCPSSNQPQHF | TGTGCCAGCAGCAAAGGAAGGGGAGGGCTCTCCTTGATCCCCTGCCCTTCTAGCAATCAGCCCCAGCATTTT
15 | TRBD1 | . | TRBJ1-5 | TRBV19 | CASSIPTGSGQPQHF | TGTGCCAGTAGTATACCGACAGGGTCCGGTCAGCCCCAGCATTTT
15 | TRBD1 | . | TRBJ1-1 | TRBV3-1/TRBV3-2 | CASSPRDRGNTEAFF | TGTGCCAGCAGCCCCCGGGACAGGGGCAACACTGAAGCTTTCTTT
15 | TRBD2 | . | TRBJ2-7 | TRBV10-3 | CAISDLRGGLYEQYF | TGTGCCATCAGTGACTTACGGGGGGGCCTCTACGAGCAGTACTTC
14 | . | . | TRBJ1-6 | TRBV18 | CASSPEGQPSPLHF | TGTGCCAGCTCACCGGAAGGACAGCCCTCACCCCTCCACTTT
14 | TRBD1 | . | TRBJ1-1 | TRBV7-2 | CASSWGQGMTEAFF | TGTGCCAGCAGCTGGGGACAGGGGATGACTGAAGCTTTCTTT
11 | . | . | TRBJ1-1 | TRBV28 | CASSFGAAAFF | TGTGCCAGCAGTTTTGGCGCAGCGGCTTTCTTT
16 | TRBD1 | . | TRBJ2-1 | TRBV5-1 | CASSLSTWQGANEQFF | TGCGCCAGCAGCTTGAGTACCTGGCAGGGGGCCAATGAGCAGTTCTTC
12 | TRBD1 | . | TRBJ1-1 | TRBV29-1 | CSVGTGHTEAFF | TGCAGCGTTGGGACAGGGCATACTGAAGCTTTCTTT
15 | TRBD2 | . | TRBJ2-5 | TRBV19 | CAISTTSGGKETQYF | TGTGCCATCTCAACCACTAGCGGCGGGAAAGAGACCCAGTACTTC
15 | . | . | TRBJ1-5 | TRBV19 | CASSMTQGSNQPQHF | TGTGCCAGTAGTATGACGCAGGGCAGCAATCAGCCCCAGCATTTT
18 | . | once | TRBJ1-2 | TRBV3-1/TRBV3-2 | CASSQAHRAHGYVDGYTF | TGTGCCAGCAGCCAAGCCCACAGGGCCCATGGGTATGTCGATGGCTACACCTTC
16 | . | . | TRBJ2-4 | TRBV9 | CASSVSLGDRQNIQYF | TGTGCCAGCAGCGTCTCCCTCGGCGACAGGCAAAACATTCAGTACTTC
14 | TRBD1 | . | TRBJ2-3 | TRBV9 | CASSAGQATDTQYF | TGTGCCAGCAGCGCCGGACAGGCCACAGATACGCAGTATTTT
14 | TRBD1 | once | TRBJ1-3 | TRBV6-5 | CASSPPGQANTIYF | TGTGCCAGCAGTCCTCCGGGACAGGCGAACACCATATATTTT
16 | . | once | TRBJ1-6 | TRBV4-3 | CASSQDGGKFNSPLHF | TGCGCCAGCAGCCAAGATGGAGGCAAGTTCAATTCACCCCTCCACTTT
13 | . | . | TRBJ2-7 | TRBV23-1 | CASRLSTGYEQYF | TGCGCCAGCCGCCTCTCAACAGGCTACGAGCAGTACTTC
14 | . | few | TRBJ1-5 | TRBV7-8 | CASSWEATNQPQHF | TGTGCCAGCAGCTGGGAGGCGACCAATCAGCCCCAGCATTTT